Presented here are 18 T cell receptor beta chains from one specimen sequenced in a study of CD8 T cells in ankylosing spondylitis. Study-level points and caveats: Ankylosing spondylitis blood appeared to carry a characteristic TCR beta motif of roughly 8 highly homologous variants.

In TCRdb, the 5' RACE reads were re-called with MiXCR into one record per CDR3 protein. The table shows roughly 670,000 distinct CDR3 sequences, with roughly 19% occurring only once. No antigen is known for these receptors. Input material: blood, either unsorted or a sorted T cell fraction (not recorded which). Every receptor here comes from a male donor with ankylosing spondylitis.

V gene TRBV6-1 combines with J gene TRBJ1-4, with unresolved D. V dropped 8 bases and J dropped 5 bases, with 9 bases sitting between them. This CDR3 region has 12 residues. The germline CDR1 and CDR2 sequences are MNHNS and SASEGT. The CDR3 bases are TGTGCCAGCGGACGAGCAAATGAAAAACTGTTTTTT. It yields the protein CASGRANEKLFF.

This sequence joins TRBV20-1 and TRBJ2-7, with D possibly TRBD2 on 5 matching bases. Trimming stripped 1 base from V and 2 bases from J, with 6 bases between. The CDR3 contains 12 residues. Germline CDR1 DFQATT, CDR2 SNEGSKA (reference sequence). Written as DNA, the CDR3 is TGCAGTGCTAGAGTCGGGACCTACGAGCAGTACTTC. Protein product: CSARVGTYEQYF.

The chain uses TRBV3-1 and TRBJ1-1; perhaps TRBD1 as D (5 bases). Germline CDR1 is LGHDT and CDR2 is YNNKEL (reference sequence). V was clipped by 2 bases and J by 0 bases, with 10 bases between them. The CDR3 sequence is 15 residues long. CDR3 amino acids: CASSQLTEVNTEAFF. The CDR3 nucleotides read TGTGCCAGCAGCCAACTGACAGAAGTGAACACTGAAGCTTTCTTT.

This clonotype has ten or more counts. The chain uses TRBV12-3 or TRBV12-4 and TRBJ2-4, with D uncertain. The V end lost 6 bases, the J end lost 8 bases, and 17 bases lay between the germline ends. The CDR3 is made up of 14 amino acids. The CDR3 DNA reads as TGTGCCAGCAGCCTTGACAATCCCCTAGACATTCAGTACTTC. Translation gives CASSLDNPLDIQYF.

This clonotype was observed many times. The chain employs TRBV4-1 and TRBJ2-1; 9 bases are shared with TRBD2. The germline CDR1 and CDR2 sequences are MGHRA and YSYEKL. This CDR3 region has 18 residues. The J segment lost 5 bases and the V segment lost 4 bases, leaving 15 bases of the junction unmatched. The CDR3 bases are TGCGCCAGCAGCCGAACTCAAATCCCTAGCGGGGAACACAATGAGCAGTTCTTC. Its protein product is CASSRTQIPSGEHNEQFF.

The V call is TRBV20-1, the J call TRBJ1-1; D not resolved. V was pared by 0 bases and J by 2 bases, with 7 bases between. In germline, CDR1 is DFQATT, CDR2 SNEGSKA (reference sequence). The CDR3 covers 13 residues. This chain's CDR3 is CSARELGNTEAFF. DNA of the CDR3: TGCAGTGCTAGAGAACTGGGAAACACTGAAGCTTTCTTT.

CDR3 region: CASSRPLGTQYF. CDR3 coding DNA: TGTGCCAGCAGTAGACCGTTGGGGACCCAGTACTTC. The chain couples TRBV27 to TRBJ2-5; D is undetermined. This CDR3 is 12 amino acids long. The germline CDR1 and CDR2 sequences are MNHEY and SMNVEV (reference sequence). Trimming removed 5 bases at V and 7 bases at J, with 11 bases between.

This clonotype was seen a handful of times. V is TRBV29-1 and J is TRBJ1-2; 7 bases are shared with TRBD1. J lost 7 bases, V lost 7 bases, and 12 bases had no gene match. Germline values: CDR1 SQVTM, CDR2 ANQGSEA. The CDR3 consists of 13 residues. The CDR3, as DNA: TGCAGCGCCGAGGAGGGGGCGACGGGTGGCTACACCTTC. As protein: CSAEEGATGGYTF.

This clonotype was counted between two and nine times. This sequence joins TRBV12-3 or TRBV12-4 and TRBJ1-2, with a tentative D call TRBD1 (6 bases). The CDR3 contains 12 residues. V lost 7 bases to trimming and J lost 8 bases, with 14 bases between them. CDR3 residues: CASTRGPGGYTF. The DNA of the CDR3 is TGTGCCAGCACACGGGGGCCTGGCGGCTACACCTTC.

This clonotype was counted at least ten times. The chain carries TRBV7-2 and TRBJ1-5; TRBD1 might be the D (6 bases). CDR1 and CDR2 from the germline V gene are SGHTA and FQGNSA. The germline V and J ends were trimmed by 4 bases and 3 bases, with 13 bases remaining between them. The CDR3 contains 15 residues. Written as DNA, the CDR3 is TGTGCCAGCAGCTCCCGTACAGGGATCAATCAGCCCCAGCATTTT. Its translation is CASSSRTGINQPQHF.

The gene calls are TRBV6-1 and TRBJ2-3, with D tentatively TRBD2 (6 bases). Germline V lookup: CDR1 MNHNS, CDR2 SASEGT. Deletions cut 2 bases from V and 4 bases from J, with 13 bases between. This CDR3 comprises 15 residues. The CDR3 is CASSEKSGGADTQYF. The CDR3 DNA sequence: TGTGCCAGCAGTGAAAAATCCGGGGGAGCAGATACGCAGTATTTT.

The chain links TRBV13 to TRBJ1-6, with D uncertain. The V gene lost 2 bases and the J gene lost 0 bases, with 8 bases spanning the gap. This CDR3 contains 16 residues. CDR1 is PRHDT and CDR2 is FYEKMQ in the germline V gene (reference sequence). The CDR3 DNA follows: TGTGCCAGCAGCTTATTCATGGGCTCCTATAATTCACCCCTCCACTTT. Protein product: CASSLFMGSYNSPLHF.

This clonotype was seen a single time. V gene TRBV30 combines with J gene TRBJ1-2; D may be TRBD1 (6 bases). V lost 3 bases to trimming and J lost 4 bases, with 12 bases between them. Germline loops: CDR1 GTSNPN, CDR2 SVGIG (reference sequence). This CDR3 is 13 amino acids long. Written as DNA, the CDR3 is TGTGCCTGGAGGGCGGGACATGGCTATGGCTACACCTTC. It is translated as CAWRAGHGYGYTF.

The V call is TRBV4-1, the J call TRBJ2-1; TRBD2 agrees at 9 bases. Germline trimming cut 6 bases from V and 9 bases from J; bases unmatched to any gene: 9. The V gene's germline CDR1 is MGHRA and CDR2 YSYEKL. The CDR3 has 14 amino acids. CDR3 protein: CASSPGLAMPEQFF. The CDR3 coding sequence is TGCGCCAGCAGTCCGGGACTAGCCATGCCTGAGCAGTTCTTC.

This clonotype was picked up a small number of times. The chain couples TRBV13 to TRBJ1-1; D perhaps matches TRBD1 (5 bases). This CDR3 is 15 amino acids long. The V end lost 7 bases, the J end lost 4 bases, and 19 bases lay between the germline ends. Germline CDR1 PRHDT, CDR2 FYEKMQ (reference sequence). The CDR3 loop reads CASTPGGGVGTEAFF. The CDR3 DNA reads as TGTGCCAGCACCCCCGGGGGGGGGGTCGGCACTGAAGCTTTCTTT.

The rearrangement uses TRBV7-2 and TRBJ1-1; no reliable D call. The germline V and J ends were trimmed by 5 bases and 3 bases, with 16 bases remaining between them. The CDR3 extends over 15 amino acids. Germline CDR1 is SGHTA and CDR2 is FQGNSA. The CDR3 DNA follows: TGTGCCAGCAGCCCAATCCCGGCCCCAGACACTGAAGCTTTCTTT. Translating gives CASSPIPAPDTEAFF.

This clonotype has more than one count but fewer than ten. The rearrangement joins TRBV28 to TRBJ2-7, with D unclear. The V end was cut by 6 bases, the J end by 4 bases, with 10 bases between. Per germline, CDR1 MDHEN and CDR2 SYDVKM. This CDR3 comprises 12 residues. Here the CDR3 reads CASSLTKYEQYF. CDR3 nucleotide sequence: TGTGCCAGCAGCCTAACAAAGTACGAGCAGTACTTC.

The rearrangement uses TRBV20-1 and TRBJ2-6; D is perhaps TRBD2 (5 bases). CDR3 length: 15 amino acids. CDR1 and CDR2 from the germline V gene are DFQATT and SNEGSKA (reference sequence). V lost 3 bases to trimming and J lost 1 base, with 10 bases between them. CDR3 in amino acids: CSASHRGSGANVLTF. The CDR3 region has the DNA TGCAGTGCTAGCCATCGGGGTTCTGGGGCCAACGTCCTGACTTTC.